These 30 T cell receptor beta chains were sequenced from one sample in a study of cytomegalovirus exposure and HLA in healthy donors. Primers: 60 Vbeta forward and 13 Jbeta reverse. Clones were read by immunoSEQ multiplex PCR, and TCRdb kept only the in-frame ones, dropping some. The data contain about 190,000 clones, 65% to 80% of them singletons. Sequencing was performed on PBMCs. The receptors originated from a man between 25 and 39 years old in good health and CMV-seropositive.

This chain joins TRBV19 and TRBJ2-2; 7 bases are a match to TRBD2. Looked up from germline, CDR1 is LNHDA and CDR2 is SQIVND (reference sequence). V dropped 7 bases and J dropped 3; count of bases not matched to a gene: 11. The CDR3 spans 16 residues. The CDR3 reads CASIMGSGGYTGELFF. CDR3 DNA: TGTGCCAGTATCATGGGGTCGGGAGGATACACCGGGGAGCTGTTTTTT.

The chain recombines TRBV29-1 with TRBJ2-7; 7 bases map to TRBD1. There are 13 residues in the CDR3. The germline CDR1 and CDR2 sequences are SQVTM and ANQGSEA. The V and J ends lost 8 bases and 1 base, in that order; junction bases with no gene match: 8. This CDR3 reads CSILQGTSYEQYF. The CDR3 DNA sequence: TGCAGCATCCTACAGGGGACATCCTACGAGCAGTACTTC.

The J gene is TRBJ2-7, the V gene TRBV21-1; the table's D call TRBD2 went unverified against the DNA. TRBV21-1 constitutes a pseudogene. The CDR3 extends over 16 amino acids. Written as DNA, the CDR3 is TGTGCCAGCAGCAAAGCGGCTAGCGGGACTCGATACGAGCAGTACTTC. As protein: CASSKAASGTRYEQYF.

CDR3 sequence reads: CASSLGETKSSYNEQFF. In DNA, the CDR3 is TGTGCCAGCAGCTTGGGGGAGACTAAGAGCTCCTACAATGAGCAGTTCTTC. The chain carries TRBV5-8 and TRBJ2-1, with a possible D match to TRBD2 (5 bases). With 0 bases removed from V and 0 bases from J, the gap between germline ends came to 13 bases. Looked up from germline, CDR1 is SGHTS and CDR2 is YDEGEE. There are 17 residues in the CDR3.

The J gene is TRBJ2-3, the V gene TRBV4-1; 8 bases agree with TRBD2. Germline trimming cut 3 bases from V and 1 base from J; bases unmatched to any gene: 6. CDR1 is MGHRA, CDR2 YSYEKL, per germline. This CDR3 comprises 16 residues. The CDR3 here is CASSQGVAGRTDTQYF. DNA of the CDR3: TGCGCCAGCAGCCAGGGCGTAGCGGGGCGCACAGATACGCAGTATTTT.

The V gene is TRBV15, the J gene TRBJ1-1; D uncertain. Germline lookup yields CDR1 LNHNV and CDR2 YYDKDF (reference sequence). V was clipped by 0 bases and J by 1 base, with 9 bases between them. This CDR3 contains 15 residues. The CDR3 DNA follows: TGTGCCACCAGCAGAGATTATGTAGAGAACACTGAAGCTTTCTTT. The encoded protein is CATSRDYVENTEAFF.

This clone was recorded only once. V gene TRBV30 combines with J gene TRBJ2-5; D may be TRBD2 (6 bases). The CDR3 consists of 13 residues. The V end lost 4 bases, the J end lost 2 bases, and 11 bases lay between the germline ends. In germline, CDR1 is GTSNPN, CDR2 SVGIG (reference sequence). CDR3 DNA sequence: TGTGCCTGGACGGGTGGACTACAAGAGACCCAGTACTTC. Protein product: CAWTGGLQETQYF.

The chain has TRBV5-1 and TRBJ1-3, with 9 bases aligning to TRBD1. The germline CDR1 and CDR2 sequences are SGHRS and YFSETQ. J was trimmed by 4 bases and V by 0 bases; bases with no gene match: 5. The CDR3 contains 16 residues. The CDR3 loop reads CASSLGYTGGGNTIYF. DNA for the CDR3: TGCGCCAGCAGCTTGGGTTATACAGGGGGCGGAAACACCATATATTTT.

V is TRBV5-1 and J is TRBJ2-1, with TRBD2 identical over 9 bases. V lost 2 bases, J lost 7 bases, and 7 bases stayed unmatched. The CDR3 contains 15 residues. CDR1 SGHRS and CDR2 YFSETQ come from the germline V gene. This chain's CDR3 is CASSFLSGRQNEQFF. For the CDR3, the DNA is TGCGCCAGCAGCTTCTTGAGCGGGAGGCAAAATGAGCAGTTCTTC.

The CDR3: CASSLVGGRADSPLHF. Here the CDR3 DNA reads TGTGCCAGCAGCTTAGTGGGGGGGAGGGCGGATTCACCCCTCCACTTT. The chain carries TRBV7-2 and TRBJ1-6, with D maybe TRBD1 (5 bases). The CDR3 is 16 residues long. Germline V gives CDR1 SGHTA, CDR2 FQGNSA. The ends were cut back, 1 base at V and 8 bases at J, with 15 bases in the middle.

The chain joins TRBV7-3 to TRBJ1-2; 8 nucleotides match TRBD1. The V gene end was trimmed by 4 bases and the J gene end by 7 bases; junction bases not matched to a gene: 5. Germline V gives CDR1 SGHTA, CDR2 FQGTGA. CDR3 length: 13 amino acids. The CDR3 spells CASSSTGGGGYTF. CDR3 nucleotides: TGTGCCAGCAGCTCAACAGGGGGGGGTGGCTACACCTTC.

The J gene is TRBJ2-3, the V gene TRBV27, with 15 bases aligning to TRBD2. Germline CDR1 and CDR2: MNHEY and SMNVEV (reference sequence). The CDR3 extends over 15 amino acids. Trimming removed 6 bases from V and 5 bases from J; junction bases left unmatched: 3. The CDR3 spells CASSKGLAGGDTQYF. As DNA, the CDR3 is TGTGCCAGCAGCAAGGGACTAGCGGGAGGAGATACGCAGTATTTT.

J is TRBJ1-2 and V is TRBV7-3; weak D call: TRBD1 (5 bases). This CDR3 spans 13 amino acids. Germline loops: CDR1 SGHTA, CDR2 FQGTGA. Trimming removed 5 bases from V and 8 bases from J, with 15 bases in between. CDR3 sequence (DNA): TGTGCCAGCAGCCCAGATGGACAAGGAGGCTACACCTTC. It encodes CASSPDGQGGYTF.

The chain is built from TRBV10-3 and TRBJ1-6, with 7 bases matching TRBD1. Unmatched junction bases numbered 7, after V lost 7 bases and J lost 10 bases. CDR3 length: 13 amino acids. Germline lookup yields CDR1 ENHRY and CDR2 SYGVKD. The CDR3 reads CAIKEGGESPLHF. In DNA form, the CDR3 reads TGTGCCATCAAGGAAGGGGGCGAATCACCCCTCCACTTT.

The chain is built from TRBV19 and TRBJ1-2; D is undetermined. The germline V and J ends were trimmed by 0 bases and 1 base, with 6 bases remaining between them. CDR3 length equals 14 residues. Germline V CDR1 and CDR2: LNHDA, SQIVND (reference sequence). CDR3: CASSIESGNYGYTF. DNA of the CDR3: TGTGCCAGTAGTATAGAATCGGGTAACTATGGCTACACCTTC.

This clone has a single count. J is TRBJ2-2 and V is TRBV4-2; the match to TRBD1 covers 8 bases. The CDR3 is made up of 16 amino acids. Trimming at V came to 4 bases and at J to 1 base, leaving 5 bases not matched to a gene. Germline-derived CDR1 and CDR2 are LGHNA and YNFKEQ. The DNA of the CDR3 is TGTGCCAGCAGCCCCCCGGGACAGGTGAACACCGGGGAGCTGTTTTTT. It codes for CASSPPGQVNTGELFF.

As for this clone: One end of the junction is discordant with germline, which a read error may explain. V usage is TRBV7-7 and J usage is TRBJ2-2, with D possibly being TRBD2 (6 bases). The germline CDR1 and CDR2 sequences are SSHAT and FNYEAQ (reference sequence). The CDR3 consists of 18 residues. The CDR3 DNA sequence: TGTGCTAGCACTCCTATAGGGGCCCTAGCGTCGAACACCGGGGAGCTGTTTTTT. Its protein is CASTPIGALASNTGELFF.

The genes are TRBV4-2 and TRBJ2-3; no definite D call. CDR1 and CDR2 (germline): LGHNA, YNFKEQ. V lost 0 bases to trimming and J lost 4 bases, with 11 bases between them. CDR3 length: 15 amino acids. In DNA form, the CDR3 reads TGTGCCAGCAGCCAAGAAAGGCAGGTTTCAGATACGCAGTATTTT. This codes for CASSQERQVSDTQYF.

This rearrangement joins TRBV5-1 to TRBJ1-1, with 7 bases that match TRBD1. The V gene end was trimmed by 4 bases and the J gene end by 1 base; junction bases not matched to a gene: 7. Per the germline V gene, CDR1 is SGHRS and CDR2 is YFSETQ. This CDR3 region has 15 residues. CDR3 nucleotides: TGCGCCAGCAGCGAGACAGGGATACAGAACACTGAAGCTTTCTTT. This gives the protein CASSETGIQNTEAFF.

V and J are TRBV7-9 and TRBJ2-5, with TRBD2 identical over 7 bases. J lost 7 bases, V lost 3 bases, and 8 bases had no gene match. Germline values: CDR1 SEHNR, CDR2 FQNEAQ (reference sequence). The CDR3 is 14 residues long. Here the CDR3 reads CASSLSGDSRTQYF. The CDR3 nucleotides read TGTGCCAGCAGCTTGAGCGGGGACTCCAGGACCCAGTACTTC.

The CDR3: CASSLTENSPLHF. The CDR3 nucleotides read TGTGCCAGCAGCTTGACAGAAAATTCACCCCTCCACTTT. V and J are TRBV7-8 and TRBJ1-6, with D perhaps matching TRBD1 (5 bases). Trimming took 3 bases from V and 7 from J, leaving 7 bases between them. Germline V lookup: CDR1 SGHVS, CDR2 FQNEAQ. The CDR3 is 13 residues long.

V and J are TRBV7-8 and TRBJ2-4; TRBD1 matches 11 bases. Germline trimming cut 5 bases from V and 6 bases from J; bases unmatched to any gene: 3. The CDR3 runs to 14 residues. Germline assignment: CDR1 SGHVS and CDR2 FQNEAQ. This CDR3 is CASSQGTGGNIQYF. In nucleotides, the CDR3 is TGTGCCAGCAGCCAGGGGACAGGGGGAAACATTCAGTACTTC.

The chain employs TRBV19 and TRBJ2-4; D gene uncertain. Germline loops: CDR1 LNHDA, CDR2 SQIVND (reference sequence). The ends were cut back, 5 bases at V and 0 bases at J, with 8 bases in the middle. CDR3 length equals 14 residues. CDR3 protein: CASSLPGAKNIQYF. The CDR3 DNA reads TGTGCCAGTAGTCTCCCGGGAGCCAAAAACATTCAGTACTTC.

This clone occurred a few times. V and J are TRBV7-2 and TRBJ2-5; 7 bases are a match to TRBD2. This CDR3 has 15 amino acids. V lost 1 base to trimming and J lost 6 bases; unmatched junction nucleotides: 8. Per germline, CDR1 SGHTA and CDR2 FQGNSA. CDR3 nucleotide sequence: TGTGCCAGCAGCTTAGGAAGCGGGGATGCAAAGACCCAGTACTTC. Translating gives CASSLGSGDAKTQYF. The variable domain in full, with the rest retrieved from reference TRBV7-2 and TRBJ2-5, is GAGVSQSPSNKVTEKGKDVELRCDPISGHTALYWYRQSLGQGLEFLIYFQGNSAPDKSGLPSDRFSAERTGGSVSTLTIQRTQQEDSAVYLCASSLGSGDAKTQYFGPGTRLLVL.

This chain joins TRBV2 and TRBJ2-7; 8 positions match TRBD2. In germline, CDR1 is SNHLY, CDR2 FYNNEI. The V segment lost 6 bases and the J segment 5 bases; nucleotides outside the gene matches: 9. The CDR3 sequence is 14 residues long. The CDR3 loop is CASRPGTSFNEQYF. The CDR3 nucleotides read TGTGCCAGCAGGCCCGGGACTAGTTTCAACGAGCAGTACTTC. The complete variable domain, with remaining parts taken from reference TRBV2 and TRBJ2-7, reads EPEVTQTPSHQVTQMGQEVILRCVPISNHLYFYWYRQILGQKVEFLVSFYNNEISEKSEIFDDQFSVERPDGSNFTLKIRSTKLEDSAMYFCASRPGTSFNEQYFGPGTRLTVT.

The V gene is TRBV23-1, the J gene TRBJ2-7, with 10 bases aligning to TRBD1. TRBV23-1 is an ORF; its function is uncertain. Trimming took 2 bases from V and 3 from J; bases not matched to a gene: 7. This CDR3 is 16 amino acids long. The CDR3 DNA reads TGCGCCAGCAGTCAAGATGACAGGGGGCGATTCTACGAGCAGTACTTC. Translation gives CASSQDDRGRFYEQYF.

The rearrangement joins TRBV27 to TRBJ1-4; possible D gene TRBD1, 5 bases. This CDR3 has 15 amino acids. Germline V gives CDR1 MNHEY, CDR2 SMNVEV (reference sequence). V was cut by 3 bases and J by 2 bases, with 10 bases left in between. The CDR3 loop is CASSFGGATNEKLFF. The CDR3 DNA is TGTGCCAGCAGTTTCGGGGGAGCGACTAATGAAAAACTGTTTTTT.

V usage is TRBV19 and J usage is TRBJ1-1, with 7 bases identical to TRBD1. CDR1 and CDR2 (germline): LNHDA, SQIVND (reference sequence). This CDR3 contains 15 residues. Trimming took 3 bases from V and 1 from J; bases not matched to a gene: 5. In DNA form, the CDR3 reads TGTGCCAGTAGTATTAGCCGGACAGGGAACACTGAAGCTTTCTTT. Its protein is CASSISRTGNTEAFF.

This clone occurred a few times. J is TRBJ2-7 and V is TRBV29-1; 8 bases line up with TRBD1. The CDR3 consists of 12 residues. Germline trimming cut 7 bases from V and 4 bases from J; bases unmatched to any gene: 6. Germline V gene data show CDR1 as SQVTM and CDR2 as ANQGSEA. CDR3 loop: CSAVRGQYEQYF. In nucleotides, the CDR3 is TGCAGCGCCGTCAGGGGGCAGTACGAGCAGTACTTC.

The CDR3 region is CASSLRVRRGPGELFF. Here the CDR3 DNA reads TGTGCCAGTAGCCTCCGCGTAAGGAGGGGCCCCGGGGAGCTGTTTTTT. V usage is TRBV19 and J usage is TRBJ2-2; D perhaps matches TRBD2 (6 bases). V lost 6 bases and J 6 bases, leaving 20 bases between the germline ends. CDR3 size: 16 residues. The germline gives CDR1 LNHDA, CDR2 SQIVND (reference sequence).